Below, 15 T cell receptor beta chains from the same sample are listed, as sequenced in a study of blood T cells in healthy people across ages. A second about 7 to 11 cycle PCR used barcoded and J-beta primers. TCRdb re-called the 5' RACE reads through MiXCR, storing one row per CDR3 protein. The sample contains roughly 800,000 distinct CDR3 sequences, 25% of which appear only once. These sequences were also reported in another study, on T cells of mothers and their children.

The specimen sequenced was blood. Source of these receptors: a boy aged 5-17 years in good health.

This clonotype was picked up one time. The chain employs TRBV28 and TRBJ2-5, with D perhaps TRBD1 (6 bases). Trimming pared 4 bases from V and 10 bases from J, leaving 10 bases between. Germline CDR1 MDHEN, CDR2 SYDVKM. This CDR3 contains 11 residues. The CDR3, as DNA: TGTGCCAGCAGTTCTACAGGGTACCAGTACTTC. The encoded protein is CASSSTGYQYF.

The rearrangement links TRBV5-6 to TRBJ1-1, with D possibly matching TRBD1 (6 bases). Trimming took 4 bases from V and 6 from J, leaving 13 bases between them. The CDR3 loop spans 13 amino acids. The germline V gene encodes CDR1 SGHDT and CDR2 YYEEEE. The CDR3 is CASSMGGGAEAFF. The CDR3 region has the DNA TGTGCCAGCAGCATGGGGGGCGGCGCTGAAGCTTTCTTT. The full variable domain, completed using reference TRBV5-6 and TRBJ1-1, is DAGVTQSPTHLIKTRGQQVTLRCSPKSGHDTVSWYQQALGQGPQFIFQYYEEEERQRGNFPDRFSGHQFPNYSSELNVNALLLGDSALYLCASSMGGGAEAFFGQGTRLTVV.

This chain uses TRBV27 with TRBJ2-5; D is perhaps TRBD1 or TRBD2 (6 bases each). From germline, CDR1 is MNHEY and CDR2 SMNVEV (reference sequence). The ends were cut back, 10 bases at V and 5 bases at J, with 17 bases in the middle. CDR3 length: 13 amino acids. Written as DNA, the CDR3 is TGTGCCACCGGAGGGGGGCGTTGGGAGACCCAGTACTTC. Its translation: CATGGGRWETQYF.

The chain recombines TRBV20-1 with TRBJ2-7; no definite D call. Germline CDR1 and CDR2: DFQATT and SNEGSKA (reference sequence). V was clipped by 0 bases and J by 7 bases, with 16 bases between them. CDR3 length equals 14 residues. The CDR3 nucleotides read TGCAGTGCTAGAGAGGGTGGGATAAATAAGGAGCAGTACTTC. It encodes CSAREGGINKEQYF.

The chain carries TRBV4-3 and TRBJ2-1, with D possibly TRBD2 on 5 matching bases. CDR1 LGHNA and CDR2 YSLEER come from the germline V gene. The CDR3 is 19 residues long. V lost 5 bases and J 0 bases, leaving 23 bases between the germline ends. CDR3 bases: TGCGCCAGCAGCGCAAGAGTGGTGGCGGGCATGAGCTCCTACAATGAGCAGTTCTTC. This sequence encodes CASSARVVAGMSSYNEQFF.

Of note for this clonotype: At one end, the junction sequence differs from germline, possibly due to a read error. The rearrangement joins TRBV25-1 to TRBJ2-2, with D perhaps given as TRBD1 or TRBD2 (5 bases each). The germline gives CDR1 MGHDK, CDR2 SYGVNS. The CDR3 length is 16 residues. The DNA for the CDR3 is TGTGCCAGTAGTGTGACTGGGGGTGGCTGGACCGGGGAGCTGTTTTTT. Translation: CASSVTGGGWTGELFF.

This clonotype was seen ten or more times. This rearrangement joins TRBV19 to TRBJ2-6; D gene unclear. The CDR3 consists of 13 residues. From germline, CDR1 is LNHDA and CDR2 SQIVND (reference sequence). V dropped 6 bases and J dropped 2 bases, with 5 bases sitting between them. The CDR3 loop reads CASREPGANVLTF. CDR3 DNA sequence: TGTGCCAGTAGAGAGCCTGGGGCCAACGTCCTGACTTTC.

This clonotype occurred a few times. The chain has TRBV19 and TRBJ1-5, with 10 bases lining up with TRBD1. Germline V gives CDR1 LNHDA, CDR2 SQIVND (reference sequence). This CDR3 is 14 amino acids long. Trimming took 5 bases from V and 7 from J; bases not matched to a gene: 5. The CDR3 protein is CASSAGTGAQPQHF. The CDR3 DNA reads TGTGCCAGTAGTGCAGGGACAGGGGCCCAGCCCCAGCATTTT.

The V and J genes are TRBV6-5 and TRBJ2-5, with D possibly being TRBD2 (6 bases). V was clipped by 2 bases and J by 11 bases, with 9 bases between them. This CDR3 region has 11 residues. CDR1 is MNHEY, CDR2 SVGAGI, per germline. The CDR3 protein is CASSYKTRQYF. The CDR3 DNA is TGTGCCAGCAGTTACAAGACTAGACAGTACTTC.

The chain couples TRBV5-1 to TRBJ2-5; unclear D gene. V was clipped by 4 bases and J by 5 bases, with 9 bases between them. Germline V gives CDR1 SGHRS, CDR2 YFSETQ. CDR3 length: 12 residues. CDR3 region: CASSRNRETQYF. The CDR3 DNA follows: TGCGCCAGCAGCCGCAATCGGGAGACCCAGTACTTC.

There are many counts of this clonotype. V usage is TRBV5-1 and J usage is TRBJ1-1; perhaps TRBD1 as D (5 bases). This CDR3 contains 15 residues. V shed 0 bases and J shed 4 bases, with 13 bases lying between them. Germline CDR1 SGHRS, CDR2 YFSETQ. CDR3 residues: CASSLDVPGGTEAFF. In nucleotides, the CDR3 is TGCGCCAGCAGCTTGGATGTCCCCGGGGGCACTGAAGCTTTCTTT.

The V and J genes are TRBV11-2 and TRBJ2-1; 7 bases align to TRBD2. Trimming at V came to 4 bases and at J to 8 bases, leaving 11 bases not matched to a gene. Germline values: CDR1 SGHAT, CDR2 FQNNGV. This CDR3 has 15 residues. CDR3 residues: CASSSTGTKGDEQFF. The CDR3 nucleotides are TGTGCCAGCAGCTCGACCGGGACTAAAGGTGATGAGCAGTTCTTC. Together with reference TRBV11-2 and TRBJ2-1, the CDR3 gives the full variable domain: EAGVAQSPRYKIIEKRQSVAFWCNPISGHATLYWYQQILGQGPKLLIQFQNNGVVDDSQLPKDRFSAERLKGVDSTLKIQPAKLEDSAVYLCASSSTGTKGDEQFFGPGTRLTVL.

This clonotype came up a few times. V gene TRBV7-3 combines with J gene TRBJ2-3; perhaps TRBD2 as D (6 bases). V was cut by 4 bases and J by 1 base, with 18 bases left in between. Germline CDR1 and CDR2: SGHTA and FQGTGA. The CDR3 sequence is 17 residues long. CDR3 nucleotide sequence: TGTGCCAGCAGCTCTGGATCGACGGGAGATGGCACAGATACGCAGTATTTT. This translates into CASSSGSTGDGTDTQYF.

This chain joins TRBV27 and TRBJ1-1, with 9 bases identical to TRBD1. Trimming removed 6 bases from V and 1 base from J; junction bases left unmatched: 12. This CDR3 contains 17 residues. Germline values: CDR1 MNHEY, CDR2 SMNVEV (reference sequence). CDR3 sequence: CASSLLPLQGANTEAFF. In DNA, the CDR3 is TGTGCCAGCAGCCTACTACCGCTACAGGGGGCGAACACTGAAGCTTTCTTT.

This sequence joins TRBV10-3 and TRBJ2-3; TRBD1 agrees at 7 bases. The J call may be faulty, since TRBJ1-5 better matches the DNA end. This CDR3 has 15 amino acids. The germline CDR1 and CDR2 sequences are ENHRY and SYGVKD. This CDR3 is CAISEWQGGTDTQHF. In DNA, the CDR3 is TGTGCCATCAGTGAGTGGCAGGGGGGGACAGATACGCAGCATTTT.